One and the same sample provided the 3 T cell receptor beta chains below, sequenced in a study of control samples from healthy donors and cancer patients (dated by TCRdb to the early 2020s). Library prep was done by the immunoSEQ multiplex PCR assay. In TCRdb, the immuneACCESS table is reduced to in-frame sequences with V and J assigned. These tables do not hold every clone; where another copy was compared, an unresolved V gene accounts for under half, and the others remain unexplained. The sample table contains some 95,000 clones; only one count was recorded for over 85% of them. 3% of the sample rests with the top ten. What was sequenced was blood. The source is a human donor in good health. The donor label of this sample is uncertain.

J is TRBJ2-7 and V is TRBV5-1; weak D call: TRBD1 (6 bases). Germline CDR1 and CDR2: SGHRS and YFSETQ. The length of the CDR3 is 13 residues. V dropped 5 bases and J dropped 7 bases, with 16 bases sitting between them. The DNA for the CDR3 is TGCGCCAGCAGAAAACTAGGGGGTGAAGAGCAGTACTTC. As protein: CASRKLGGEEQYF.

This clone is a singleton in its sample. This sequence joins TRBV6-4 and TRBJ1-1; D not resolved. The CDR3 extends over 13 amino acids. Looked up from germline, CDR1 is MRHNA and CDR2 is SNTAGT. Trimming shortened V by 3 bases and J by 5 bases, and 10 bases separated the two germline ends. The CDR3 spells CASSERAQTEAFF. The CDR3 bases are TGTGCCAGCAGTGAGAGGGCGCAAACTGAAGCTTTCTTT.

This chain links TRBV24-1 with TRBJ2-5; D gene ambiguous. The CDR3 covers 11 residues. From germline, CDR1 is KGHDR and CDR2 SFDVKD. V was shortened by 5 bases and J by 4 bases, with 4 bases between the two germline ends. The CDR3 DNA reads as TGTGCCACCAGTGTCCTAGAGACCCAGTACTTC. Translating gives CATSVLETQYF.